Each of the 25 T cell receptor beta chains below was sequenced from the same sample in a study of vaccination and CD4 T cells after COVID-19. The Oncomine TCR Beta short-read assay was applied to DNA of cultured CD4+ T cells. One entry per CDR3 protein results from TCRdb running MiXCR on the PCR reads. The sample has about 6,800 distinct CDR3 sequences, approximately 74% seen once. Their antigens are not known. The treatment denotes: approximately 9-day PBMC culture with coronavirus spike peptide pools or control peptides (ViraFEST assay). The material sequenced was CD4+ T cells from blood, cultured in vitro. The receptors shown here come from a human donor who had recovered from COVID-19.

The rearrangement links TRBV28 to TRBJ1-5; the D is unclear. Per germline, CDR1 MDHEN and CDR2 SYDVKM. The CDR3 is made up of 12 amino acids. The V gene lost 3 bases and the J gene lost 7 bases, with 7 bases spanning the gap. The CDR3 coding sequence is TGTGCCAGCAGTTTCCTCGGCCAGCCCCAGCATTTT. Its translation is CASSFLGQPQHF.

The chain employs TRBV20-1 and TRBJ1-1, with D perhaps matching TRBD1 (6 bases). This CDR3 has 12 amino acids. V lost 1 base and J lost 7, with 10 bases in between. CDR1 and CDR2 (germline): DFQATT, SNEGSKA (reference sequence). The chain's CDR3 is CSARAGDSEAFF. For the CDR3, the DNA is TGCAGTGCTAGAGCAGGGGATAGTGAAGCTTTCTTT.

The chain combines TRBV6-2 or TRBV6-3 with TRBJ2-5; D might be TRBD1 (6 bases). CDR1 is MNHEY and CDR2 is SVGEGT in the germline V gene. V lost 3 bases, J lost 2 bases, and 19 bases lay in between. CDR3 length equals 17 residues. DNA of the CDR3: TGTGCCAGCAGTTATTTCGGGCAAAAGACAGGTCAAGAGACCCAGTACTTC. Its protein product is CASSYFGQKTGQETQYF.

This clonotype was counted once. The chain couples TRBV15 to TRBJ2-5, with D possibly matching TRBD2 (5 bases). This CDR3 has 13 amino acids. Trimming removed 5 bases at V and 5 bases at J, with 12 bases between. CDR1 LNHNV and CDR2 YYDKDF come from the germline V gene (reference sequence). The CDR3 DNA sequence: TGTGCCACCAGCGGAAATAAGCGGGAGACCCAGTACTTC. Amino acid sequence: CATSGNKRETQYF.

The chain combines TRBV6-5 with TRBJ1-3; D is ambiguous. Germline assignment: CDR1 MNHEY and CDR2 SVGAGI. V lost 4 bases to trimming and J lost 0 bases, with 10 bases between them. CDR3 length equals 15 residues. CDR3 in amino acids: CASSFPTRSGNTIYF. The CDR3, as DNA: TGTGCCAGCAGTTTCCCAACCCGCTCTGGAAACACCATATATTTT.

Sample share makes this clonotype large. V is TRBV6-1 and J is TRBJ1-2; D is unclear. The V gene lost 5 bases and the J gene lost 2 bases, with 12 bases spanning the gap. Looked up from germline, CDR1 is MNHNS and CDR2 is SASEGT. This CDR3 has 14 amino acids. This chain's CDR3 is CASSPHMENYGYTF. CDR3 sequence (DNA): TGTGCCAGCAGTCCTCACATGGAAAACTATGGCTACACCTTC.

V and J are TRBV7-2 and TRBJ2-2, with TRBD2 as a possible D gene (6 bases). CDR3 length equals 17 residues. Trimming left V 5 bases short and J 4 bases short, with 20 bases between. CDR1 and CDR2 from the germline V gene are SGHTA and FQGNSA. CDR3 coding DNA: TGTGCCAGCAGCAGTGATTTCTTAGCGGCCCCCACCGGGGAGCTGTTTTTT. Its translation: CASSSDFLAAPTGELFF.

This clonotype is categorized as medium-sized. The chain links TRBV14 to TRBJ1-2, with 7 bases aligning to TRBD1. J was trimmed by 8 bases and V by 1 base; bases with no gene match: 13. Germline values: CDR1 SGHDN, CDR2 FVKESK. The CDR3 has 16 amino acids. Here the CDR3 DNA reads TGTGCCAGCAGCCAAGGCCTCCCGGGCAGGGGGAGCGGCTACACCTTC. Protein: CASSQGLPGRGSGYTF.

V gene TRBV6-5 combines with J gene TRBJ1-5, with D tentatively TRBD1 (6 bases). The CDR3 length is 19 residues. CDR1 and CDR2 from the germline V gene are MNHEY and SVGAGI. Between the trimmed V and J ends, which lost 0 bases and 0 bases, there was a span of 18 bases. This chain's CDR3 is CASSYSGEGGGYSNQPQHF. CDR3 DNA: TGTGCCAGCAGTTACTCAGGGGAGGGGGGGGGTTATAGCAATCAGCCCCAGCATTTT.

V gene TRBV20-1 combines with J gene TRBJ1-5; D is possibly TRBD1 (6 bases). CDR1 is DFQATT, CDR2 SNEGSKA, per germline (reference sequence). V was cut by 6 bases and J by 5 bases, with 14 bases left in between. The CDR3 has 13 residues. The chain's CDR3 is CSATTGSDQPQHF. The CDR3, as DNA: TGCAGTGCCACTACAGGGTCGGATCAGCCCCAGCATTTT.

The chain links TRBV20-1 to TRBJ2-1, with D hard to call. Germline CDR1 and CDR2: DFQATT and SNEGSKA (reference sequence). Trimming cost V 2 bases and J 9 bases, with 11 bases left between them. The CDR3 runs 12 residues. The CDR3 nucleotides read TGCAGTGCTAGAATCGACGTGGGTGAGCAGTTCTTC. This gives the protein CSARIDVGEQFF.

The chain joins TRBV7-9 to TRBJ1-1; D unclear. The germline V gene has CDR1 SEHNR and CDR2 FQNEAQ (reference sequence). The CDR3 spans 17 residues. Trimming stripped 4 bases from V and 8 bases from J, with 26 bases between. The CDR3 sequence: CASSSRRGGSVTSEAFF. The CDR3 DNA reads TGTGCCAGCAGCTCCCGCCGGGGAGGGTCGGTTACAAGCGAAGCTTTCTTT.

CDR3 in amino acids: CSAFGLGDEAFF. In DNA form, the CDR3 reads TGCAGTGCTTTCGGTTTGGGGGACGAAGCTTTCTTT. The rearrangement uses TRBV20-1 and TRBJ1-1, with D perhaps matching TRBD1 (5 bases). V was shortened by 5 bases and J by 8 bases, with 15 bases between the two germline ends. Germline lookup yields CDR1 DFQATT and CDR2 SNEGSKA (reference sequence). This CDR3 has 12 amino acids.

The chain combines TRBV20-1 with TRBJ2-2; 11 bases align to TRBD2. The CDR3 has 18 amino acids. The V gene's germline CDR1 is DFQATT and CDR2 SNEGSKA (reference sequence). The V gene end was trimmed by 0 bases and the J gene end by 1 base; junction bases not matched to a gene: 7. This CDR3 reads CSARDYTSGRGNTGELFF. The CDR3 DNA sequence: TGCAGTGCTAGAGATTATACTAGCGGGAGAGGGAACACCGGGGAGCTGTTTTTT.

J is TRBJ1-4 and V is TRBV28; D is undetermined. With 2 bases removed from V and 7 bases from J, the gap between germline ends came to 14 bases. Germline V lookup: CDR1 MDHEN, CDR2 SYDVKM. CDR3 size: 15 residues. The CDR3 DNA reads TGTGCCAGCAGTTTACCGGCATCACGGAGTGAAAAACTGTTTTTT. Its protein product is CASSLPASRSEKLFF.

In its sample, this clonotype ranks as large. This chain links TRBV6-2 or TRBV6-3 with TRBJ1-5, with 9 bases identical to TRBD1. The trim removed 5 bases at V and 3 bases at J, leaving 11 bases unmatched. The germline V gene encodes CDR1 MNHEY and CDR2 SVGEGT. This CDR3 comprises 17 residues. CDR3 loop: CASSKTRDRAPNQPQHF. The CDR3, as DNA: TGTGCCAGCAGTAAGACCCGGGACAGGGCCCCCAATCAGCCCCAGCATTTT.

V is TRBV10-3 and J is TRBJ1-1; the match to TRBD1 covers 7 bases. The germline V gene has CDR1 ENHRY and CDR2 SYGVKD. The CDR3 contains 17 residues. The V segment lost 11 bases and the J segment 1 base; nucleotides outside the gene matches: 19. CDR3 nucleotide sequence: TGTGCCGCACGAGAGACAGGGAGGGCATCGCCGAACACTGAAGCTTTCTTT. It translates to CAARETGRASPNTEAFF.

The chain combines TRBV7-9 with TRBJ1-1; TRBD1 might be the D (6 bases). CDR1 and CDR2 (germline): SEHNR, FQNEAQ (reference sequence). The CDR3 consists of 16 residues. Trimming took 4 bases from V and 6 from J, leaving 21 bases between them. CDR3 in amino acids: CASSSARQGRRAEAFF. CDR3 in DNA: TGTGCCAGCAGCTCCGCCCGGCAGGGGAGGCGAGCTGAAGCTTTCTTT. Full variable domain (remainder filled in from reference TRBV7-9 and TRBJ1-1): DTGVSQNPRHKITKRGQNVTFRCDPISEHNRLYWYRQTLGQGPEFLTYFQNEAQLEKSRLLSDRFSAERPKGSFSTLEIQRTEQGDSAMYLCASSSARQGRRAEAFFGQGTRLTVV.

The count of this clonotype is one. The DNA is omitted, as the CDR3 cannot be located on it reliably, and the CDR3 follows TCRdb's listing. V is TRBV7-5 and J is TRBJ1-2. TRBV7-5 is annotated as a pseudogene. The CDR3 is 17 residues long, ends included. The CDR3 is CISVPEGVWVFDYGYTF.

The chain has TRBV7-2 and TRBJ2-7; the D gene is possibly TRBD1 (6 bases). The CDR3 loop spans 14 amino acids. V lost 6 bases and J lost 2, with 14 bases in between. CDR1 and CDR2 (germline): SGHTA, FQGNSA. The CDR3 reads CASSRYRDTYEQYF. The DNA of the CDR3 is TGTGCCAGCAGTCGTTACAGGGACACCTACGAGCAGTACTTC.

This sequence joins TRBV2 and TRBJ2-3; possibly TRBD1 for D (6 bases). Trimming stripped 7 bases from V and 5 bases from J, with 13 bases between. CDR1 and CDR2 (germline): SNHLY, FYNNEI. This CDR3 region has 13 residues. CDR3 in amino acids: CASIRTAQDTQYF. The CDR3 DNA is TGTGCCAGCATTAGGACAGCCCAAGATACGCAGTATTTT.

This chain links TRBV20-1 with TRBJ1-5; 9 bases match TRBD1. CDR1 is DFQATT, CDR2 SNEGSKA, per germline (reference sequence). Trimming cost V 5 bases and J 1 base; bases outside gene matches: 6. This CDR3 spans 15 amino acids. CDR3 region: CSARPDRGSNQPQHF. The DNA for the CDR3 is TGCAGTGCTCGGCCGGACAGGGGCAGCAATCAGCCCCAGCATTTT.

This chain links TRBV11-2 with TRBJ1-5; D is perhaps TRBD1 (5 bases). Per germline, CDR1 SGHAT and CDR2 FQNNGV. The CDR3 spans 15 residues. The V and J ends lost 1 base and 3 bases respectively, with 10 bases between them. The DNA of the CDR3 is TGTGCCAGCAGCTTAGGACAGCTTTACAATCAGCCCCAGCATTTT. This gives the protein CASSLGQLYNQPQHF.

The CDR3 coding sequence is TGTGCCAGTAGCCCCCGACTAGCGGGAGAGTCGTACGAGCAGTACTTC. Translating gives CASSPRLAGESYEQYF. The chain links TRBV19 to TRBJ2-7, with 12 positions matching TRBD2. V trimming: 6 bases; J trimming: 4 bases; junction bases outside the gene matches: 10. The CDR3 totals 16 residues. Germline assignment: CDR1 LNHDA and CDR2 SQIVND (reference sequence).

The sample holds one count of this clonotype. The chain joins TRBV15 to TRBJ1-1; no definite D call. Germline V CDR1 and CDR2: LNHNV, YYDKDF (reference sequence). The CDR3 length is 15 residues. Deletions cut 0 bases from V and 0 bases from J, with 8 bases between. CDR3 coding DNA: TGTGCCACCAGCAGAGATGGCCCCTTGAACACTGAAGCTTTCTTT. It is translated as CATSRDGPLNTEAFF.